This T cell receptor beta chain was sequenced in a study of shared clonotypes between healthy human individuals. Regarding the study as a whole: For naive CD4 cells, roughly 5% of clonotypes were shared across a few donors.

Trimming removed 6 bases from V and 4 bases from J, with 15 bases in between. The germline V gene has CDR1 LNHDA and CDR2 SQIVND (reference sequence). CDR3 length equals 14 residues. Donors were healthy HIV-negative adults without recently reported acute infections or vaccinations. Points on this clone: As yet, its antigen is unknown.

The assay was immunoSEQ multiplex PCR, and TCRdb's table has in-frame clones only and misses some. The sample holds millions of clones; more than 90% are singletons and the top ten take 0.14%. This clonotype was obtained from a man younger than 35 in good health. Sequencing was done on a sample of naive CD4+ T cells sorted from blood. Stated subset: CD45RA+ positively selected. This chain links TRBV19 with TRBJ1-1; D is unclear. CDR3 nucleotide sequence: TGTGCCAGTAGGAGTGGGGAAAGGAGCACTGAAGCTTTCTTT. It yields the protein CASRSGERSTEAFF.